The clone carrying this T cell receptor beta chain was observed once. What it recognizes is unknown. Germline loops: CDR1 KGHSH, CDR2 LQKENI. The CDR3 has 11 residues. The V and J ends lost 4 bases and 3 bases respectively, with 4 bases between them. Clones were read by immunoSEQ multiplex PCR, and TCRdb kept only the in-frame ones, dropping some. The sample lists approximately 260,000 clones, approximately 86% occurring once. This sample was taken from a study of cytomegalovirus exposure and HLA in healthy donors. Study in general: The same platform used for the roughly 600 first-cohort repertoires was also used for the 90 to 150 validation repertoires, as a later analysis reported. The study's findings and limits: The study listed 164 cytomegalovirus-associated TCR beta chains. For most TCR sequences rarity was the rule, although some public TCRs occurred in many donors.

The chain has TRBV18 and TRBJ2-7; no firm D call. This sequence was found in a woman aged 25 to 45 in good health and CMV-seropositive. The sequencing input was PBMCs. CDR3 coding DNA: TGTGCCAGCTCACGCAGCTACGAGCAGTACTTC. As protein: CASSRSYEQYF. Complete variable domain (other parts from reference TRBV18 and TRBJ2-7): NAGVMQNPRHLVRRRGQEARLRCSPMKGHSHVYWYRQLPEEGLKFMVYLQKENIIDESGMPKERFSAEFPKEGPSILRIQQVVRGDSAAYFCASSRSYEQYFGPGTRLTVT.